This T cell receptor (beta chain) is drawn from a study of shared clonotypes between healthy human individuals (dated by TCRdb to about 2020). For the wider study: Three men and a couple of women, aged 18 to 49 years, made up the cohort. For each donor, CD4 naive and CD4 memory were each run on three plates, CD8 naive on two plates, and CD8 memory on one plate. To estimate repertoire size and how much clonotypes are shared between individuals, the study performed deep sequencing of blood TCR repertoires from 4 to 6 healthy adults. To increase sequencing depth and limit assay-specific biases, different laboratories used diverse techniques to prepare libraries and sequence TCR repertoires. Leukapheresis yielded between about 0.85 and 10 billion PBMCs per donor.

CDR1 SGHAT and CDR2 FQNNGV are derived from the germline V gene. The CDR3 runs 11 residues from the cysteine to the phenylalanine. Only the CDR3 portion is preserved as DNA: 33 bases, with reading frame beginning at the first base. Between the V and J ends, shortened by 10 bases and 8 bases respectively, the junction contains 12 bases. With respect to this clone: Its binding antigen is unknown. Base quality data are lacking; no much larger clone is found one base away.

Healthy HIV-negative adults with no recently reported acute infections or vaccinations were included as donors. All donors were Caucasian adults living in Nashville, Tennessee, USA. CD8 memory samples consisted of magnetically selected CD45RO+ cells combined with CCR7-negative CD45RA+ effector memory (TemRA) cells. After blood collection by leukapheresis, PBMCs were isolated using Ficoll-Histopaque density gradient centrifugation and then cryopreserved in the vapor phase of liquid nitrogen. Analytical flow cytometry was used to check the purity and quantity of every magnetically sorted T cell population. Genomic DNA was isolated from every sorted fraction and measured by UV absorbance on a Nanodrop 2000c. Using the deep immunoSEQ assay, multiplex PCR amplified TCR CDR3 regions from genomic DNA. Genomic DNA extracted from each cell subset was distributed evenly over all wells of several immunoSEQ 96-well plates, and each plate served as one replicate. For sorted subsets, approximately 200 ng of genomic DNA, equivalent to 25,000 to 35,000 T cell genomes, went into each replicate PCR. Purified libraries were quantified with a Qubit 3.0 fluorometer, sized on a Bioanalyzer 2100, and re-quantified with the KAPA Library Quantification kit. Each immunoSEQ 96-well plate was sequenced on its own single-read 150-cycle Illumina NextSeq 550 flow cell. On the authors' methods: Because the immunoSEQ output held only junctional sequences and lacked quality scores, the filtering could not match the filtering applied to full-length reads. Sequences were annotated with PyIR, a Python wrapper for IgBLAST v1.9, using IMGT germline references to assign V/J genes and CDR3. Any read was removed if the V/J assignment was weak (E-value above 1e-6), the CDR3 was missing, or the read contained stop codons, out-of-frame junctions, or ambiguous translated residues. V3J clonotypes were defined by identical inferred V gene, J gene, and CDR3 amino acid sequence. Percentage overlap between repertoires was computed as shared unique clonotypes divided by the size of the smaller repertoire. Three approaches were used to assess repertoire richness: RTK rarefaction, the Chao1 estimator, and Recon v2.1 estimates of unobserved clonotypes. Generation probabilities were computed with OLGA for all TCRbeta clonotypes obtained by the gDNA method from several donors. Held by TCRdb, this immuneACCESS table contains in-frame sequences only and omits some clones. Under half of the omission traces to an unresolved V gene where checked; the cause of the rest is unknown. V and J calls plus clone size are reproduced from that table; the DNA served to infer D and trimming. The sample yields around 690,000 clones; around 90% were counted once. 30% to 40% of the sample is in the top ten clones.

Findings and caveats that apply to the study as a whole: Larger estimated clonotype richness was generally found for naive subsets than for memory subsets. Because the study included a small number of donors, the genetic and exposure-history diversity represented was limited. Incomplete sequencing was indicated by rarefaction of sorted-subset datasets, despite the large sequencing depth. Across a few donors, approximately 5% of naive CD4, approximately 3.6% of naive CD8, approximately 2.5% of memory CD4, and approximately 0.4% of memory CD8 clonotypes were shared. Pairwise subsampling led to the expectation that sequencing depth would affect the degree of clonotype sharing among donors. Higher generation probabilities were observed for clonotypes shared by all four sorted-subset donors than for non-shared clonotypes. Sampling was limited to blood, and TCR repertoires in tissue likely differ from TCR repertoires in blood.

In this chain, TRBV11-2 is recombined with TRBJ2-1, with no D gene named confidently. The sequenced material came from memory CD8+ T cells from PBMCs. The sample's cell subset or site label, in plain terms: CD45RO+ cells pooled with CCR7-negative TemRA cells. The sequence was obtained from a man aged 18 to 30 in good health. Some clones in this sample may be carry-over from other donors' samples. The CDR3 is CATRPFDEQFF. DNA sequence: TGTGCCACCCGGCCCTTTGATGAGCAGTTCTTC.